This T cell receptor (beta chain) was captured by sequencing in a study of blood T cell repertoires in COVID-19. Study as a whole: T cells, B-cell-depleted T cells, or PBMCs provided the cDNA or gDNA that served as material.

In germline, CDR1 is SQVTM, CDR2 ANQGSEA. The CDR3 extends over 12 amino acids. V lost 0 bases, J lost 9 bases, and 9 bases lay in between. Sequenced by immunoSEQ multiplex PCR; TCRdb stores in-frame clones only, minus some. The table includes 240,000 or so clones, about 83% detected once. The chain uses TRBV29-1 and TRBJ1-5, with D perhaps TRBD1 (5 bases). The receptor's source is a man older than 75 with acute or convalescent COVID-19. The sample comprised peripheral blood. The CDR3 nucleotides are TGCAGCGTTGAAGATGGCGGGGGGCCCCAGCATTTT. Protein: CSVEDGGGPQHF. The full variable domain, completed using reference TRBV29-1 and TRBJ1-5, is SAVISQKPSRDICQRGTSLTIQCQVDSQVTMMFWYRQQPGQSLTLIATANQGSEATYESGFVIDKFPISRPNLTFSTLTVSNMSPEDSSIYLCSVEDGGGPQHFGDGTRLSIL.